Listed below are T cell receptor beta chains from one sample, sequenced in a study of spatial heterogeneity in lung cancer. TCRdb analysed the 5' RACE reads with MiXCR anew, one entry per CDR3 protein. The sample yields about 100,000 distinct CDR3 sequences, roughly 21% seen once. Material: PBMCs, obtained at follow-up. The source is a male donor with early-stage non-small cell lung cancer. Each CDR3 is given with its conserved first and last residue. The order of the fields is CDR3 protein, CDR3 DNA, J gene, clone size, D gene, V gene. The D gene is left open where the match is weak. Clone size is stated in some rows and not others, as once, few, many or a class when expanded.

CDR3aa: CATSDLVEGSPLHF
CDR3nt: TGTGCCACCAGTGATTTAGTGGAGGGCTCACCCCTCCACTTT
j_gene: TRBJ1-6
abundance: .
d_gene: .
v_gene: TRBV24-1

CDR3aa: CSAAGDSGANVLTF
CDR3nt: TGCAGCGCCGCAGGGGACTCTGGGGCCAACGTCCTGACTTTC
j_gene: TRBJ2-6
abundance: many
d_gene: .
v_gene: TRBV29-1

CDR3aa: CASSADRATYNEQFF
CDR3nt: TGTGCCAGCAGCGCTGACAGGGCTACCTACAATGAGCAGTTCTTC
j_gene: TRBJ2-1
abundance: few
d_gene: TRBD1
v_gene: TRBV9

CDR3aa: CASSLVQGSNYGYTF
CDR3nt: TGCGCCAGCAGCTTGGTCCAGGGATCTAACTATGGCTACACCTTC
j_gene: TRBJ1-2
abundance: .
d_gene: .
v_gene: TRBV5-1

CDR3aa: CASTSAVEQFF
CDR3nt: TGTGCCAGCACATCGGCGGTTGAGCAGTTCTTC
j_gene: TRBJ2-1
abundance: few
d_gene: .
v_gene: TRBV12-3/TRBV12-4

CDR3aa: CASSWTSNEQFF
CDR3nt: TGTGCCAGCAGTTGGACCTCCAATGAGCAGTTCTTC
j_gene: TRBJ2-1
abundance: many
d_gene: .
v_gene: TRBV6-2/TRBV6-3

CDR3aa: CASSLQGVGNTGELFF
CDR3nt: TGTGCCAGCAGTCTCCAAGGGGTCGGTAACACCGGGGAGCTGTTTTTT
j_gene: TRBJ2-2
abundance: few
d_gene: .
v_gene: TRBV7-9

CDR3aa: CASSEEVGLPYEQYF
CDR3nt: TGTGCCAGCAGTGAAGAGGTTGGCCTGCCCTACGAGCAGTACTTC
j_gene: TRBJ2-7
abundance: few
d_gene: .
v_gene: TRBV6-1

CDR3aa: CASSQGASGRIQETQYF
CDR3nt: TGTGCCAGCAGCCAGGGGGCTAGCGGGAGGATTCAAGAGACCCAGTACTTC
j_gene: TRBJ2-5
abundance: few
d_gene: TRBD2
v_gene: TRBV3-1

CDR3aa: CATSEGLRTEQFF
CDR3nt: TGTGCCACCAGTGAGGGATTGAGGACAGAGCAGTTCTTC
j_gene: TRBJ2-1
abundance: once
d_gene: .
v_gene: TRBV24-1

CDR3aa: CASSYSGTATGELFF
CDR3nt: TGCGCCAGCAGTTATTCCGGGACAGCCACCGGGGAGCTGTTTTTT
j_gene: TRBJ2-2
abundance: .
d_gene: TRBD1
v_gene: TRBV5-1

CDR3aa: CASSQGGITEAFF
CDR3nt: TGTGCCAGCTCACAGGGAGGAATCACTGAAGCTTTCTTT
j_gene: TRBJ1-1
abundance: few
d_gene: .
v_gene: TRBV6-1

CDR3aa: CASSLGGGGGLHEQYF
CDR3nt: TGTGCCAGCAGCTTGGGTGGCGGTGGGGGTTTGCACGAGCAGTACTTC
j_gene: TRBJ2-7
abundance: .
d_gene: .
v_gene: TRBV5-4